Listed here is a single T cell receptor beta chain. Its antigen is not identified. By 5'RACE template switching, TCR cDNA was produced, with a universal primer site and UMIs added in the process. TCRdb independently ran MiXCR on the 5' RACE reads; one entry per CDR3 protein. The data contain approximately 510,000 distinct CDR3 sequences, 21% of them singletons. The germline gives CDR1 DFQATT, CDR2 SNEGSKA (reference sequence). The CDR3 extends over 15 amino acids. V dropped 4 bases and J dropped 6; count of bases not matched to a gene: 7. This record comes from a study of T cells after yellow fever vaccination. Overall study context: Fractions low in cell number were prepared with SMART-Seq v4 Ultra Low Input.

Regarding the study as a whole: Few clonotypes appeared in both CD4 and CD8 compartments. Researchers report a weaker secondary response that nonetheless peaked faster, day 5 versus 15.

The sample was PBMCs, taken roughly 20 days after the first yellow fever vaccination. The chain has TRBV20-1 and TRBJ2-2, with 11 bases fitting TRBD2. The receptor comes from a man in his late teens or twenties who received the YFV17D yellow fever vaccine. CDR3 bases: TGCAGTGCTACCGGGGGTAGCGGGGGGGCCGGGGAGCTGTTTTTT. Its translation is CSATGGSGGAGELFF.